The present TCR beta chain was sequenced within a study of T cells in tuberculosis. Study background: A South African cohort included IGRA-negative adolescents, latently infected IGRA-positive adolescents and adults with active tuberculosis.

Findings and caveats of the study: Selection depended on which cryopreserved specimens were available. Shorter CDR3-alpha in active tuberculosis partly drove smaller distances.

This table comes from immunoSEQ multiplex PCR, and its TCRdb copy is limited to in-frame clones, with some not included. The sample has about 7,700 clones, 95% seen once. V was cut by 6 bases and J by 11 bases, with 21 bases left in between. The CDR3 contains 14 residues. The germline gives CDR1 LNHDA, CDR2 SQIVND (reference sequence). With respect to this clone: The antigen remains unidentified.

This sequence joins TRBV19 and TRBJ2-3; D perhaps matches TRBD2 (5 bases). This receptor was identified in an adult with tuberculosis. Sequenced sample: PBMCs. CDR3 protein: CASRLRGRADEQYF. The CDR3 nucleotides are TGTGCCAGTAGACTCCGAGGGCGTGCCGACGAGCAGTATTTT.